The 27 T cell receptor beta chains given below trace back to one sample, sequenced in a study of molecular identifiers for immune sequencing clone quantification. TCRdb redid the calling of the PCR reads with MiXCR, one entry per CDR3 protein. The profile shows about 500,000 distinct CDR3 sequences, over 20% of them singletons. Sequenced: naive CD8+ T cells from blood, with Jurkat cell RNA spiked in. Subset here: FACS-sorted CD8+CD4-CCR7+CD45RA+ naive T cells. Receptor source: a human donor in good health. Some libraries in this study had Jurkat cell RNA spiked in.

The chain has TRBV4-3 and TRBJ1-2; unclear D gene. CDR1 is LGHNA, CDR2 YSLEER, per germline. Deletions cut 4 bases from V and 4 bases from J, with 19 bases between. This CDR3 contains 16 residues. The CDR3 here is CASSPKWAGMGYGYTF. The CDR3 nucleotides are TGCGCCAGCAGCCCCAAGTGGGCAGGCATGGGCTATGGCTACACCTTC.

The chain carries TRBV7-6 and TRBJ2-1; 7 nucleotides line up with TRBD1. V shed 5 bases and J 8 bases; nucleotides not matched to a gene: 9. Germline CDR1 is SGHVS and CDR2 is FNYEAQ. The CDR3 covers 14 residues. In nucleotides, the CDR3 is TGTGCCAGCAGCCACGGACAGGCTTACGATGAGCAGTTCTTC. This encodes CASSHGQAYDEQFF.

At least ten counts were recorded for this clonotype. The J gene is TRBJ1-2, the V gene TRBV4-3, with unresolved D. The CDR3 sequence is 14 residues long. Per germline, CDR1 LGHNA and CDR2 YSLEER. With 0 bases removed from V and 8 bases from J, the gap between germline ends came to 13 bases. The CDR3 DNA reads as TGCGCCAGCAGCCAAGATCCCCCAGACGGAGGCTACACCTTC. Protein: CASSQDPPDGGYTF.

Comment on this clonotype: Possible read error: a much larger clone is one base away. This sequence joins TRBV5-1 and TRBJ2-5; the D gene is possibly TRBD2 (5 bases). Trimming removed 7 bases from V and 2 bases from J, with 12 bases in between. Looked up from germline, CDR1 is SGHRS and CDR2 is YFSETQ. The CDR3 consists of 13 residues. The CDR3 protein is CASGSGVQETQYF. CDR3 bases: TGCGCCAGCGGCTCCGGGGTACAAGAGACCCAGTACTTC.

The V call is TRBV28, the J call TRBJ2-7, with 10 bases identical to TRBD1. The junction had 9 bases not matched to a gene; V was cut back by 5 bases and J by 2 bases. The germline gives CDR1 MDHEN, CDR2 SYDVKM. The CDR3 consists of 16 residues. CDR3 sequence: CASSNLPGQGTYEQYF. For the CDR3, the DNA is TGTGCCAGCAGTAACCTCCCGGGACAGGGGACCTACGAGCAGTACTTC.

In this sample, this clonotype turned up many times. This sequence joins TRBV28 and TRBJ2-7; unclear D gene. V lost 6 bases, J lost 2 bases, and 11 bases lay in between. This CDR3 is 13 amino acids long. CDR1 MDHEN and CDR2 SYDVKM come from the germline V gene. The CDR3 region is CASSPGFTYEQYF. The CDR3 DNA is TGTGCCAGCAGCCCGGGCTTTACCTACGAGCAGTACTTC. Based on the CDR3 plus reference TRBV28 and TRBJ2-7, the full variable domain is DVKVTQSSRYLVKRTGEKVFLECVQDMDHENMFWYRQDPGLGLRLIYFSYDVKMKEKGDIPEGYSVSREKKERFSLILESASTNQTSMYLCASSPGFTYEQYFGPGTRLTVT.

This clonotype was seen many times. The CDR3 region has the DNA TGTGCCAGCAGCGCTCCAGGGGTGGTCACTGAAGCTTTCTTT. Translation gives CASSAPGVVTEAFF. The chain couples TRBV2 to TRBJ1-1; TRBD1 might be the D (6 bases). The CDR3 loop spans 14 amino acids. V was trimmed by 6 bases and J by 4 bases, leaving 15 bases between them. Germline CDR1 SNHLY, CDR2 FYNNEI.

This clonotype turned up a few times. V usage is TRBV10-2 and J usage is TRBJ2-1; D is ambiguous. Germline V gene sequence: CDR1 WSHSY, CDR2 SAAADI. This CDR3 region has 14 residues. V was shortened by 6 bases and J by 2 bases, with 11 bases between the two germline ends. The chain's CDR3 is CASRDPLAYNEQFF. As DNA, the CDR3 is TGCGCCAGCAGGGACCCCCTAGCCTACAATGAGCAGTTCTTC.

With respect to this clonotype: A junction end diverges from the germline sequence, so it may reflect a read error. V gene TRBV19 combines with J gene TRBJ2-2; possibly TRBD2 for D (5 bases). Germline CDR1 reads LNHDA; CDR2 reads SQIVND (reference sequence). The CDR3 consists of 12 residues. For the CDR3, the DNA is TGTGCCAGTAGTATCGGGTCCGGGGAGCCGTTTTTT. This encodes CASSIGSGEPFF.

Remarks on this clonotype: A much more abundant neighbour one base away suggests this may be a read error. The J gene is TRBJ1-4, the V gene TRBV11-2, with D maybe TRBD1 (6 bases). Germline V gene sequence: CDR1 SGHAT, CDR2 FQNNGV. The CDR3 contains 14 residues. The CDR3: CASSFDRTNETLFF. DNA of the CDR3: TGTGCCAGCAGCTTCGACAGGACCAATGAAACACTGTTTTTT. Full variable domain (rest looked up from reference TRBV11-2 and TRBJ1-4): EAGVAQSPRYKIIEKRQSVAFWCNPISGHATLYWYQQILGQGPKLLIQFQNNGVVDDSQLPKDRFSAERLKGVDSTLKIQPAKLEDSAVYLCASSFDRTNETLFFGSGTQLSVL.

This clonotype was counted ten times or more. The rearrangement links TRBV12-3 or TRBV12-4 to TRBJ2-3, with D uncertain. There are 16 residues in the CDR3. Trimming removed 5 bases at V and 1 base at J, with 16 bases between. In nucleotides, the CDR3 is TGTGCCAGCAGTCCCCGGACGGTCTGGGGCACAGATACGCAGTATTTT. Translating it yields CASSPRTVWGTDTQYF.

This clonotype was detected ten times or more. V gene TRBV4-3 combines with J gene TRBJ2-5, with D hard to call. From germline, CDR1 is LGHNA and CDR2 YSLEER. V was trimmed by 1 base and J by 5 bases, leaving 8 bases between them. The CDR3 has 13 residues. The CDR3 sequence: CASSQGVLETQYF. Here the CDR3 DNA reads TGCGCCAGCAGCCAAGGGGTACTTGAGACCCAGTACTTC.

This clonotype has ten or more counts. The chain combines TRBV11-2 with TRBJ1-1; tentative D call: TRBD1 (5 bases). Trimming cost V 5 bases and J 3 bases, with 25 bases left between them. Looked up from germline, CDR1 is SGHAT and CDR2 is FQNNGV. This CDR3 has 18 amino acids. The CDR3 loop is CASSPFPDIASGHTEAFF. The CDR3 DNA sequence: TGTGCCAGCAGCCCCTTCCCAGATATTGCTTCAGGGCACACTGAAGCTTTCTTT.

The chain uses TRBV19 and TRBJ2-5, with D maybe TRBD2 (6 bases). Germline-derived CDR1 and CDR2 are LNHDA and SQIVND (reference sequence). This CDR3 has 17 amino acids. V lost 5 bases to trimming and J lost 2 bases, with 21 bases between them. The chain's CDR3 is CASSARLVALRQETQYF. The CDR3 DNA is TGTGCCAGTAGTGCACGACTAGTAGCCCTACGTCAAGAGACCCAGTACTTC. The full variable domain, its missing parts supplied by reference TRBV19 and TRBJ2-5, is DGGITQSPKYLFRKEGQNVTLSCEQNLNHDAMYWYRQDPGQGLRLIYYSQIVNDFQKGDIAEGYSVSREKKESFPLTVTSAQKNPTAFYLCASSARLVALRQETQYFGPGTRLLVL.

Note on this clonotype: This may stem from a read error, because a much larger clone lies one nucleotide away. The J gene is TRBJ2-5, the V gene TRBV11-2; 9 positions match TRBD1. Per germline, CDR1 SGHAT and CDR2 FQNNGV. The CDR3 contains 17 residues. V shed 4 bases and J 3 bases; nucleotides not matched to a gene: 12. CDR3: CASSSALPRTGEETQYF. CDR3 DNA: TGTGCCAGCAGCTCAGCCCTCCCAAGGACAGGGGAAGAGACCCAGTACTTC. Looking up the rest from reference TRBV11-2 and TRBJ2-5 gives the full variable domain: EAGVAQSPRYKIIEKRQSVAFWCNPISGHATLYWYQQILGQGPKLLIQFQNNGVVDDSQLPKDRFSAERLKGVDSTLKIQPAKLEDSAVYLCASSSALPRTGEETQYFGPGTRLLVL.

This clonotype was seen repeatedly, ten times or more. The chain joins TRBV9 to TRBJ1-1; D gene ambiguous. CDR1 is SGDLS and CDR2 is YYNGEE in the germline V gene. With 0 bases removed from V and 4 bases from J, the gap between germline ends came to 7 bases. The length of the CDR3 is 13 residues. CDR3 amino acids: CASSVASGTEAFF. The CDR3 DNA sequence: TGTGCCAGCAGCGTAGCGTCAGGCACTGAAGCTTTCTTT. Looking up the rest from reference TRBV9 and TRBJ1-1 gives the full variable domain: DSGVTQTPKHLITATGQRVTLRCSPRSGDLSVYWYQQSLDQGLQFLIQYYNGEERAKGNILERFSAQQFPDLHSELNLSSLELGDSALYFCASSVASGTEAFFGQGTRLTVV.

Many counts were recorded for this clonotype. This chain uses TRBV29-1 with TRBJ1-2; 9 bases agree with TRBD1. This CDR3 has 15 amino acids. Germline CDR1 is SQVTM and CDR2 is ANQGSEA. After removal of 7 bases from V and 6 bases from J, the junction contained 15 bases not matched to a gene. The CDR3 loop reads CSAGGQGDYPHGYTF. DNA for the CDR3: TGCAGCGCAGGGGGACAGGGCGATTATCCTCATGGCTACACCTTC. Together with reference TRBV29-1 and TRBJ1-2, the CDR3 gives the full variable domain: SAVISQKPSRDICQRGTSLTIQCQVDSQVTMMFWYRQQPGQSLTLIATANQGSEATYESGFVIDKFPISRPNLTFSTLTVSNMSPEDSSIYLCSAGGQGDYPHGYTFGSGTRLTVV.

This clonotype showed up just a few times. The J gene is TRBJ2-7, the V gene TRBV4-1, with TRBD2 as a possible D gene (5 bases). The CDR3 sequence is 14 residues long. Trimming pared 1 base from V and 4 bases from J, leaving 11 bases between. The germline CDR1 and CDR2 sequences are MGHRA and YSYEKL. The CDR3 spells CASSQAGGGYEQYF. The CDR3 DNA is TGCGCCAGCAGCCAAGCTGGAGGCGGTTACGAGCAGTACTTC.

With respect to this clonotype: Because the CDR3 is missing its conserved closing phenylalanine or tryptophan, this is likely a read error. V usage is TRBV27 and J usage is TRBJ2-3; D gene ambiguous. There are 15 residues in the CDR3. Germline V CDR1 and CDR2: MNHEY, SMNVEV (reference sequence). Trimming stripped 6 bases from V and 0 bases from J, with 13 bases between. DNA of the CDR3: TGTGCCAGCAGCCTCACTCGCATTAGCACAGATACGCAGTATCTT. Amino acid sequence: CASSLTRISTDTQYL.

This clonotype was recorded a few times. V is TRBV27 and J is TRBJ1-6; unclear D gene. The germline CDR1 and CDR2 sequences are MNHEY and SMNVEV (reference sequence). The CDR3 length is 14 residues. Between the trimmed V and J ends, which lost 6 bases and 4 bases, there was a span of 10 bases. The CDR3 region has the DNA TGTGCCAGCAGCTGGGTACCGTATAATTCACCCCTCCACTTT. Protein: CASSWVPYNSPLHF.

This clonotype was picked up many times. The gene calls are TRBV7-2 and TRBJ2-3; D may be TRBD1 or TRBD2 (5 bases each). Per the germline V gene, CDR1 is SGHTA and CDR2 is FQGNSA. V lost 5 bases and J 4 bases, leaving 19 bases between the germline ends. The CDR3 consists of 16 residues. The CDR3 sequence is CASSQVLWGSADTQYF. The CDR3 DNA follows: TGTGCCAGCAGCCAAGTACTATGGGGGAGCGCAGATACGCAGTATTTT.

Notes on this clonotype: A much more abundant neighbour one base away suggests this may be a read error. Here the CDR3 reads CASRIEPGTDEKLLF. The CDR3 bases are TGTGCCAGCAGAATAGAACCAGGCACAGATGAAAAACTGCTTTTT. This chain uses TRBV7-9 with TRBJ1-4, with D hard to call. Germline CDR1 and CDR2: SEHNR and FQNEAQ (reference sequence). The CDR3 is made up of 15 amino acids.

This chain links TRBV11-2 with TRBJ2-1, with 7 bases fitting TRBD2. J gave up 3 bases and V 0 bases, and 5 bases lay outside the gene matches. The CDR3 extends over 16 amino acids. The germline CDR1 and CDR2 sequences are SGHAT and FQNNGV. CDR3 sequence reads: CASSLDITSVYNEQFF. The CDR3 DNA reads TGTGCCAGCAGCTTAGATATTACTAGCGTCTACAATGAGCAGTTCTTC.

A remark on this clonotype: A read error is possible here, since a much larger clone lies one base away. The rearrangement uses TRBV12-3 or TRBV12-4 and TRBJ2-7; no clear D. This CDR3 contains 12 residues. The CDR3 loop reads CVSSSEVNEQYF. The CDR3 DNA sequence: TGTGTCAGCAGCTCCGAGGTCAACGAGCAGTACTTC.

The count of this clonotype is one. The V call is TRBV28, the J call TRBJ2-7; TRBD2 matches at 7 bases. The CDR3 totals 16 residues. The germline gives CDR1 MDHEN, CDR2 SYDVKM. Trimming at V came to 5 bases and at J to 2 bases, leaving 12 bases not matched to a gene. Written as DNA, the CDR3 is TGTGCCAGCAGTCTCCGTTTAGCGGGTAATGCCTACGAGCAGTACTTC. Translation: CASSLRLAGNAYEQYF. Full variable domain (rest looked up from reference TRBV28 and TRBJ2-7): DVKVTQSSRYLVKRTGEKVFLECVQDMDHENMFWYRQDPGLGLRLIYFSYDVKMKEKGDIPEGYSVSREKKERFSLILESASTNQTSMYLCASSLRLAGNAYEQYFGPGTRLTVT.

This clonotype was counted at least ten times. V usage is TRBV4-2 and J usage is TRBJ2-7; the D gene could be TRBD1 or TRBD2 (5 bases each). V lost 3 bases and J lost 6, with 6 bases in between. This CDR3 comprises 11 residues. Germline lookup yields CDR1 LGHNA and CDR2 YNFKEQ. The CDR3 loop is CASSHGGEQYF. The CDR3 region has the DNA TGTGCCAGCAGCCATGGGGGCGAGCAGTACTTC.

V usage is TRBV11-1 and J usage is TRBJ2-1; maybe TRBD2 (5 bases). V was cut by 5 bases and J by 3 bases, with 11 bases left in between. CDR1 and CDR2 (germline): SGHAT, FQDESV (reference sequence). This CDR3 comprises 14 residues. CDR3 residues: CASSRYGDYNEQFF. The CDR3 nucleotides are TGTGCCAGCAGCCGTTACGGGGACTACAATGAGCAGTTCTTC.